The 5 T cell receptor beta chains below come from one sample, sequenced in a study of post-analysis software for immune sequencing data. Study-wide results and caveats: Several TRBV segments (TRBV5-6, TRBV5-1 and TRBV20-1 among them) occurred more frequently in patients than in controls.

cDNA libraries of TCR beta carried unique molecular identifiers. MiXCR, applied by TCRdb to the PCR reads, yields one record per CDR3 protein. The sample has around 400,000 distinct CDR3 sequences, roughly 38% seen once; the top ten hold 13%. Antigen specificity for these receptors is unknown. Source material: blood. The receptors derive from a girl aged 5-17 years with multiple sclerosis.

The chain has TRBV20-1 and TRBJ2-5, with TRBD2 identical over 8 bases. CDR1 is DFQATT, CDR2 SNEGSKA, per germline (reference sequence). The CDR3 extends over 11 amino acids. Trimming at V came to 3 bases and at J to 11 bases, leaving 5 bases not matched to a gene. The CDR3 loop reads CSASDGGEQYF. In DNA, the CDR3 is TGCAGTGCTAGTGACGGGGGGGAGCAGTACTTC.

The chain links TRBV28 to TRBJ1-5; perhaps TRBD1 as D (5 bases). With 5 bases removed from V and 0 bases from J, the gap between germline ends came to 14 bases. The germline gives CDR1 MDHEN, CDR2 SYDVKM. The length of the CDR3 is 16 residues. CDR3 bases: TGTGCCAGCAGTCCGACAGCTACACATAGCAATCAGCCCCAGCATTTT. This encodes CASSPTATHSNQPQHF.

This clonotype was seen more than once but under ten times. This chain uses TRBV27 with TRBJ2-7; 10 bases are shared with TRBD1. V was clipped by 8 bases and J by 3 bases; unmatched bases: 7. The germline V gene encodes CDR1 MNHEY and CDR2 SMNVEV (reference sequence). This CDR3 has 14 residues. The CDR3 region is CASRAGTGDYEQYF. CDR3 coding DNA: TGTGCCAGCCGTGCCGGGACAGGGGACTACGAGCAGTACTTC.

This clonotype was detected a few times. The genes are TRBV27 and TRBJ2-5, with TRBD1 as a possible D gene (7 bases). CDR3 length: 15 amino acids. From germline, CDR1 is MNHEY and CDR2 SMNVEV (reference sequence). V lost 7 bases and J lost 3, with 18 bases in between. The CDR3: CASNRLGDREETQYF. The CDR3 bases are TGTGCCAGCAACAGACTAGGTGACAGGGAAGAGACCCAGTACTTC.

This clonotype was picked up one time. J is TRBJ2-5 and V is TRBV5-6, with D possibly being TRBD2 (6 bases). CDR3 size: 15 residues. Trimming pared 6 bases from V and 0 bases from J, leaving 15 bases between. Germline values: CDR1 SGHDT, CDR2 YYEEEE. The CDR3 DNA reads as TGTGCCAGCAACTTAAGGAGGGCGTACCAAGAGACCCAGTACTTC. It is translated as CASNLRRAYQETQYF.